Sequencing of this T cell receptor beta chain was carried out in a study of T cell repertoires in cytomegalovirus infection (dated by TCRdb to the late 2010s). For the wider study: The peptide stimulations were aimed at well-studied HLA-B-restricted epitopes as well as recently identified HLA-C-restricted CMV epitopes, whose presentation resists viral immunomodulation. Donor HLA type was relevant to the analysis, as public TCR beta signatures indicated carriage of CMV infection together with the matching HLA type. Overall results and qualifications from the work: The ex vivo response was dominated by HLA-C-restricted CMV-specific TCR beta clonotypes, and the single most frequent clonotype in two of eight donors was supplied by these HLA-C-restricted clonotypes. Cumulative frequency of public TCR beta family members discriminated carriers of CMV infection plus the relevant HLA type in this cohort and an independent approximately 350-donor cohort.

The sample was run on an Illumina HiSeq 1500. TCRdb ran its own pipeline on the public reads, namely fastp trimming at Q25 and MiXCR clone calling, and kept in-frame beta chains. Each CDR3 protein gets just one entry, which takes the most common genes and DNA from the rows behind it. This sample is represented by 600,000 to 700,000 distinct CDR3 sequences; around a third of them were singletons. The top ten constitute 18% of the sample. According to the study, the label for this sample's treatment or condition signals: in vitro stimulation with specific CMV peptide epitopes to enrich CMV-specific T cells. CDR1 and CDR2, looked up from the germline V gene, are LGHNA and YNFKEQ. Inclusive of the bounding cysteine and phenylalanine, the CDR3 is 15 residues long. CDR3 DNA only is kept here, 45 bases in frame from base 1. V is shortened by 4 bases, J by 3 bases, and the region joining them spans 16 bases.

As concerns this clonotype: What this receptor recognizes is not known. Base qualities are not recorded, but no much larger clone differs from it by a single base.

The chain is encoded by TRBV4-2 joined to TRBJ2-7, with the D gene too uncertain to name. The sample here was cultured PBMCs, taken from culture after CMV antigen stimulation. The clonotype originates from a human donor in good health (CMV status not recorded). Some clones in this sample may be carry-over from other donors' samples. In nucleotides, the sequence is TGTGCCAGCAGCCCGACGGTGGGCGGCGGCTACGAGCAGTACTTC. It translates to CASSPTVGGGYEQYF.